The 2 T cell receptor beta chains presented below share a single source sample, sequenced in a study of blood T cell repertoires in COVID-19. Only in-frame clones appear in the TCRdb table, and some are missing; sequencing was by immunoSEQ multiplex PCR. In the table there are over 300,000 clones, 75% to 85% of which are singletons. Sequences were obtained from peripheral blood. Receptor source: a human donor in a cohort sampled during active COVID-19.

Here the CDR3 reads CSVVRTGNTEAFF. The CDR3 DNA is TGCAGCGTTGTCAGGACAGGGAACACTGAAGCTTTCTTT. V gene TRBV29-1 combines with J gene TRBJ1-1, with 7 positions matching TRBD1. V gave up 4 bases and J gave up 1 base; unmatched junction bases: 3. The germline V gene encodes CDR1 SQVTM and CDR2 ANQGSEA. This CDR3 spans 13 amino acids.

This clone showed up just once. The chain couples TRBV7-3 to TRBJ2-6; 7 nucleotides line up with TRBD1. Per the germline V gene, CDR1 is SGHTA and CDR2 is FQGTGA. The CDR3 length is 17 residues. The ends lost 5 bases at V and 0 bases at J; junction bases unmatched: 7. The CDR3 spells CASSRTGTTSGANVLTF. CDR3 sequence (DNA): TGTGCCAGCAGCCGGACAGGTACTACCTCTGGGGCCAACGTCCTGACTTTC.